Listed below are T cell receptor beta chains from one sample, sequenced in a study of T-cell reconstitution after alpha-beta-depleted transplantation in children. A single record per CDR3 protein comes from TCRdb applying MiXCR to the PCR reads. Of roughly 310,000 distinct CDR3 sequences in the sample, approximately 20% were seen once. Specimen: PBMCs, mostly from graft donor cells, collected 180 days after TCRalphabeta/CD19-depleted stem cell transplant. The source is a male patient younger than 18 who had a stem cell transplant for acute lymphoblastic leukemia, so the T cells may come from the graft donor. Both conserved end residues are part of each CDR3. Each record gives: V gene, clone size, CDR3 protein. Clone size is not always given. Where it is, it says once, few, many or a class for expanded clones.

V gene: TRBV2; clone size: NA; CDR3 protein: CASSERATKAGYEQYF
V gene: TRBV20-1; clone size: few; CDR3 protein: CSAGDSAGAKNIQYF
V gene: TRBV4-2; clone size: few; CDR3 protein: CASSQFGTETQYF
V gene: TRBV12-3/TRBV12-4; clone size: many; CDR3 protein: CASSLSRTDQPQHF
V gene: TRBV12-3/TRBV12-4; clone size: NA; CDR3 protein: CASRPGTSGYTF
V gene: TRBV12-3/TRBV12-4; clone size: few; CDR3 protein: CASTQVGELFF
V gene: TRBV6-5; clone size: NA; CDR3 protein: CASSYSLTGLHEQYF
V gene: TRBV11-2; clone size: NA; CDR3 protein: CASSLVAGPGGWSGNTIYF
V gene: TRBV29-1; clone size: NA; CDR3 protein: CSVERTRLYQETQYF
V gene: TRBV28; clone size: few; CDR3 protein: CASSLPDRGRGNTEAFF
V gene: TRBV20-1; clone size: NA; CDR3 protein: CSASSGTGPGYF
V gene: TRBV5-1; clone size: NA; CDR3 protein: CASSFMGGTSYNEQFF
V gene: TRBV20-1; clone size: few; CDR3 protein: CSERTGPGTGYNEQFF
V gene: TRBV27; clone size: few; CDR3 protein: CASRHRDVGYEQYF
V gene: TRBV3-1; clone size: few; CDR3 protein: CASSESGRIKNIQYF
V gene: TRBV4-1; clone size: NA; CDR3 protein: CASSQPGVGEQYF
V gene: TRBV12-3/TRBV12-4; clone size: NA; CDR3 protein: CAISLGRGLAGEGTYEQYF
V gene: TRBV3-1; clone size: NA; CDR3 protein: CASSQDYGAIEAFF
V gene: TRBV4-1; clone size: few; CDR3 protein: CASSQAAGTGSLEQYF
V gene: TRBV7-2; clone size: NA; CDR3 protein: CASSLWEQGEQFF
V gene: TRBV5-1; clone size: NA; CDR3 protein: CASSLSGRNTEAFF
V gene: TRBV6-1; clone size: few; CDR3 protein: CASRRDRVHGYTF
V gene: TRBV18; clone size: NA; CDR3 protein: CASSPNGYEQYF
V gene: TRBV3-1; clone size: few; CDR3 protein: CATRAWGQGHEQYF
V gene: TRBV7-6; clone size: NA; CDR3 protein: CASSSDRGGKTQYF
V gene: TRBV12-5; clone size: NA; CDR3 protein: CASGPPSLRALGYNEQFF
V gene: TRBV2; clone size: NA; CDR3 protein: CASTERLVVHEQYF
V gene: TRBV5-6; clone size: few; CDR3 protein: CASSSGTRAYEQYF
V gene: TRBV4-2; clone size: few; CDR3 protein: CASSQEGLDYEQYF
V gene: TRBV5-1; clone size: NA; CDR3 protein: CASSRIPGPYEQYF
V gene: TRBV27; clone size: NA; CDR3 protein: CASSLSSNNEQFF
V gene: TRBV6-1; clone size: NA; CDR3 protein: CASSELTAKGYEQYF
V gene: TRBV7-9; clone size: NA; CDR3 protein: CASSLDPGAPHNEQFF
V gene: TRBV12-5; clone size: NA; CDR3 protein: CASGLVLGFNQPQHF
V gene: TRBV4-1; clone size: NA; CDR3 protein: CASSNGLAGGGYEQYF
V gene: TRBV29-1; clone size: many; CDR3 protein: CSVSSRHTDTQYF
V gene: TRBV7-9; clone size: few; CDR3 protein: CASRAGLNTEAFF
V gene: TRBV20-1; clone size: NA; CDR3 protein: CSARDTRTFQPQHF
V gene: TRBV5-1; clone size: NA; CDR3 protein: CASSLDVGGAQVEAFF
V gene: TRBV9; clone size: NA; CDR3 protein: CASSWDGREETQYF
V gene: TRBV6-5; clone size: few; CDR3 protein: CASSYSRLRRGTEAFF
V gene: TRBV5-6; clone size: NA; CDR3 protein: CASNIILNTEAFF
V gene: TRBV20-1; clone size: NA; CDR3 protein: CSARISGRHEKLFF
V gene: TRBV7-7; clone size: NA; CDR3 protein: CASRETATDTQYF
V gene: TRBV6-4; clone size: few; CDR3 protein: CASNPRTYEQYF
V gene: TRBV12-3/TRBV12-4; clone size: NA; CDR3 protein: CASSSGSLWVNTEAFF
V gene: TRBV12-3/TRBV12-4; clone size: few; CDR3 protein: CASSFYGDRNQPQHF
V gene: TRBV5-1; clone size: many; CDR3 protein: CASSGRSLTDTQYF
V gene: TRBV7-9; clone size: NA; CDR3 protein: CASSFQPGAKNIQYF
V gene: TRBV18; clone size: few; CDR3 protein: CASSPRPPPEAFF